The 27 T cell receptor beta chains below come from one sample, sequenced in a study of beta chain features in type 1 diabetes. Isolated RNA was reverse transcribed in full, so expressed TCRB transcripts were sequenced. Here immunoSEQ multiplex PCR was the method, and the copy in TCRdb shows in-frame clones only, minus some. The sample lists roughly 400,000 clones; approximately 13% were seen once. The specimen sequenced was naive CD4+ T cells from blood. The origin of the receptors is a young man in good health.

On this clone itself: Distinct nucleotide sequences in the sample also encode this CDR3. V is TRBV30 and J is TRBJ1-5, with D maybe TRBD1 (5 bases). The CDR3 loop spans 12 amino acids. Germline CDR1 is GTSNPN and CDR2 is SVGIG (reference sequence). The CDR3 bases are TGTGCGTGGGGGGAGGGGCGCGGGCCCCAGCATTTT. It codes for CAWGEGRGPQHF.

The V call is TRBV2, the J call TRBJ2-7; TRBD2 agrees at 13 bases. This CDR3 has 15 amino acids. The germline gives CDR1 SNHLY, CDR2 FYNNEI. The ends lost 2 bases at V and 6 bases at J; junction bases unmatched: 4. The CDR3 protein is CASSERTSGGSEQYF. In nucleotides, the CDR3 is TGTGCCAGCAGTGAACGGACTAGCGGGGGAAGCGAGCAGTACTTC.

This clone was seen only a few times. The V and J genes are TRBV27 and TRBJ2-3, with TRBD2 matching over 10 bases. The CDR3 consists of 15 residues. Germline V gene sequence: CDR1 MNHEY, CDR2 SMNVEV (reference sequence). V was pared by 3 bases and J by 4 bases, with 4 bases of the junction left unmatched. CDR3 sequence reads: CASSFSGGAADTQYF. The CDR3 DNA follows: TGTGCCAGCAGTTTCAGCGGGGGGGCAGCAGATACGCAGTATTTT.

This clone was recorded a few times. This rearrangement joins TRBV14 to TRBJ2-5, with TRBD2 identical over 10 bases. This CDR3 has 18 residues. Germline V gene sequence: CDR1 SGHDN, CDR2 FVKESK. With 0 bases clipped from V and 2 bases from J, the junction kept 9 bases outside the gene matches. The CDR3 protein is CASSQEGWRTSGQETQYF. The CDR3 DNA follows: TGTGCCAGCAGCCAAGAGGGTTGGAGGACTAGCGGACAAGAGACCCAGTACTTC.

This clone was counted only a few times. The chain is built from TRBV29-1 and TRBJ2-2, with a tentative D call TRBD2 (9 bases). In germline, CDR1 is SQVTM, CDR2 ANQGSEA. This CDR3 contains 17 residues. Trimming took off 6 bases at V and 5 bases at J, with 25 bases between the two ends. In DNA, the CDR3 is TGCAGCGTGCCCCATCAGGGGGCGGGAGGGGTTACCGGGGAGCTGTTTTTT. Its translation is CSVPHQGAGGVTGELFF.

This clone was found many times. Germline is not matched at one junction end, which may reflect a read error. The genes are TRBV14 and TRBJ1-3; D is perhaps TRBD1 (5 bases). CDR1 SGHDN and CDR2 FVKESK come from the germline V gene. The CDR3 loop spans 8 amino acids. The CDR3 region is CASSRTPF. The DNA of the CDR3 is TGTGCCAGCAGCAGGACACCCTTT.

This clone was recorded many times. The chain is built from TRBV29-1 and TRBJ1-1; no firm D call. The V gene lost 5 bases and the J gene lost 0 bases, with 7 bases spanning the gap. The germline V gene encodes CDR1 SQVTM and CDR2 ANQGSEA. This CDR3 comprises 12 residues. The CDR3 is CSVKQMNTEAFF. CDR3 in DNA: TGCAGCGTTAAACAGATGAACACTGAAGCTTTCTTT.

The table lists this clone with a few counts. The chain employs TRBV7-3 and TRBJ2-7; D is unresolved. Between the trimmed V and J ends, which lost 4 bases and 3 bases, there was a span of 10 bases. The germline gives CDR1 SGHTA, CDR2 FQGTGA. This CDR3 is 13 amino acids long. CDR3 region: CASSCTTHYEQYV. For the CDR3, the DNA is TGTGCCAGCAGCTGCACGACCCACTACGAGCAGTACGTC.

This chain connects TRBV5-1 to TRBJ2-3, with D perhaps assigned TRBD1 or TRBD2 (5 bases each). The CDR3 loop spans 14 amino acids. V lost 4 bases and J lost 0, with 9 bases in between. Germline V gene sequence: CDR1 SGHRS, CDR2 YFSETQ. In DNA, the CDR3 is TGCGCCAGCAGCCGGGACGGTAGCACAGATACGCAGTATTTT. This gives the protein CASSRDGSTDTQYF. Together with reference TRBV5-1 and TRBJ2-3, the CDR3 gives the full variable domain: KAGVTQTPRYLIKTRGQQVTLSCSPISGHRSVSWYQQTPGQGLQFLFEYFSETQRNKGNFPGRFSGRQFSNSRSEMNVSTLELGDSALYLCASSRDGSTDTQYFGPGTRLTVL.

This clone has more than one count but fewer than ten. The V and J genes are TRBV7-2 and TRBJ2-1; 7 positions match TRBD1. CDR3 length: 14 amino acids. Looked up from germline, CDR1 is SGHTA and CDR2 is FQGNSA. Trimming removed 10 bases from V and 0 bases from J; junction bases left unmatched: 6. The CDR3 here is CAISGQTSYNEQFF. The CDR3, as DNA: TGTGCCATCTCGGGACAGACCTCCTACAATGAGCAGTTCTTC.

This clone turned up a few times. V gene TRBV10-3 combines with J gene TRBJ2-3; TRBD1 aligns across 8 bases. The CDR3 covers 15 residues. The germline V gene has CDR1 ENHRY and CDR2 SYGVKD. The V and J ends lost 3 bases and 6 bases, in that order; junction bases with no gene match: 8. The CDR3 loop reads CAISDSSRGPDTQYF. The CDR3 coding sequence is TGTGCCATCAGTGATTCGTCCAGGGGGCCTGATACGCAGTATTTT.

This clone was counted a few times. This chain's CDR3 is CASSLGLGGGAYNEQFF. The CDR3 coding sequence is TGTGCCAGCAGCTTAGGTCTAGGCGGAGGGGCCTACAATGAGCAGTTCTTC. The V call is TRBV7-8, the J call TRBJ2-1; maybe TRBD2 (6 bases). The CDR3 runs 17 residues. V was shortened by 1 base and J by 2 bases, with 15 bases between the two germline ends. Germline loops: CDR1 SGHVS, CDR2 FQNEAQ.

The chain joins TRBV10-3 to TRBJ2-3, with D maybe TRBD2 (5 bases). Germline V gene data show CDR1 as ENHRY and CDR2 as SYGVKD. The CDR3 runs to 11 residues. V dropped 10 bases and J dropped 5 bases, with 10 bases sitting between them. The CDR3 DNA sequence: TGTGCCACCCGAAGCGGAGATACGCAGTATTTT. This encodes CATRSGDTQYF.

The chain uses TRBV25-1 and TRBJ1-2, with D hard to call. This CDR3 comprises 14 residues. Per germline, CDR1 MGHDK and CDR2 SYGVNS. Trimming took 5 bases from V and 9 from J, leaving 19 bases between them. CDR3 region: CASSSPGRSYSYTF. CDR3 bases: TGTGCCAGCAGTTCCCCCGGCCGGTCGTATAGCTACACCTTC.

The chain has TRBV10-3 and TRBJ2-2; the D gene is possibly TRBD2 (6 bases). Trimming removed 9 bases at V and 7 bases at J, with 21 bases between. Germline-derived CDR1 and CDR2 are ENHRY and SYGVKD. The CDR3 extends over 15 amino acids. This chain's CDR3 is CAIKVRDFSDGELFF. The DNA for the CDR3 is TGTGCCATTAAGGTCCGGGACTTCTCCGACGGGGAGCTGTTTTTT.

The rearrangement uses TRBV5-6 and TRBJ2-7; 7 bases are a match to TRBD2. V shed 3 bases and J 3 bases; nucleotides not matched to a gene: 0. Germline CDR1 reads SGHDT; CDR2 reads YYEEEE. The CDR3 is 12 residues long. CDR3 protein: CASSWEGYEQYF. The CDR3 DNA follows: TGTGCCAGCAGCTGGGAGGGCTACGAGCAGTACTTC.

In this sample, this clone turned up a few times. The CDR3 sequence is CASRFSGSVLDEQFF. CDR3 coding DNA: TGTGCCAGCAGGTTTAGCGGGAGCGTATTAGATGAGCAGTTCTTC. The V call is TRBV7-9, the J call TRBJ2-1; 9 bases fit TRBD2. The CDR3 covers 15 residues. The ends lost 6 bases at V and 8 bases at J; junction bases unmatched: 11. Germline V CDR1 and CDR2: SEHNR, FQNEAQ (reference sequence).

A word on this clone: This sample includes further DNA sequences coding for the same CDR3. Written as DNA, the CDR3 is TGTGCCAGCAGCGTAGCTTCGGGCACAGATACGCAGTATTTT. Translation gives CASSVASGTDTQYF. The chain is built from TRBV9 and TRBJ2-3, with no clear D. The V end lost 0 bases, the J end lost 1 base, and 6 bases lay between the germline ends. Germline values: CDR1 SGDLS, CDR2 YYNGEE. This CDR3 contains 14 residues.

The genes are TRBV30 and TRBJ2-2; 7 bases match TRBD2. Looked up from germline, CDR1 is GTSNPN and CDR2 is SVGIG (reference sequence). Germline trimming cut 7 bases from V and 7 bases from J; bases unmatched to any gene: 12. This CDR3 spans 14 amino acids. CDR3 loop: CASQSGTLIGELFF. The CDR3, as DNA: TGTGCCTCACAAAGCGGGACGTTGATCGGGGAGCTGTTTTTT.

Notes on this clone: A junction end diverges from the germline sequence, so it may reflect a read error. The chain combines TRBV30 with TRBJ1-1; 10 nucleotides line up with TRBD1. This CDR3 has 13 amino acids. Germline lookup yields CDR1 GTSNPN and CDR2 SVGIG (reference sequence). The CDR3 DNA reads TGTGCCTGGAGTGTACTAGGGCGGGACAGGGGTGTTTTT. Residues: CAWSVLGRDRGVF.

The rearrangement links TRBV9 to TRBJ2-2, with D unclear. The CDR3 covers 16 residues. CDR1 SGDLS and CDR2 YYNGEE come from the germline V gene. V gave up 3 bases and J gave up 7 bases, with 19 bases separating them. For the CDR3, the DNA is TGTGCCAGCAGCGCCTCGCCTCAGGCGTATGGCGGGGAGCTGTTTTTT. The encoded protein is CASSASPQAYGGELFF.

The chain is built from TRBV30 and TRBJ1-5; D unresolved. This CDR3 has 13 amino acids. With 2 bases removed from V and 2 bases from J, the gap between germline ends came to 7 bases. Germline V CDR1 and CDR2: GTSNPN, SVGIG (reference sequence). CDR3 DNA sequence: TGTGCCTGGAGTCTAGCGGGCAATCAGCCCCAGCATTTT. This gives the protein CAWSLAGNQPQHF.

This clone was picked up a small number of times. The chain carries TRBV9 and TRBJ1-2; weak D call: TRBD1 (6 bases). This CDR3 is 12 amino acids long. Germline assignment: CDR1 SGDLS and CDR2 YYNGEE. V shed 6 bases and J shed 5 bases, with 11 bases lying between them. CDR3 bases: TGTGCCAGCAACAGGGTGGGGTATGGCTACACCTTC. It translates to CASNRVGYGYTF.

The rearrangement uses TRBV18 and TRBJ2-3; TRBD2 matches at 12 bases. CDR3 length: 17 amino acids. The V gene end was trimmed by 3 bases and the J gene end by 2 bases; junction bases not matched to a gene: 6. Germline V lookup: CDR1 KGHSH, CDR2 LQKENI. Here the CDR3 reads CASSPLGLAGLTDTQYF. CDR3 bases: TGTGCCAGCTCACCCCTTGGACTAGCGGGGCTCACAGATACGCAGTATTTT. The whole variable domain, filled in from reference TRBV18 and TRBJ2-3, reads NAGVMQNPRHLVRRRGQEARLRCSPMKGHSHVYWYRQLPEEGLKFMVYLQKENIIDESGMPKERFSAEFPKEGPSILRIQQVVRGDSAAYFCASSPLGLAGLTDTQYFGPGTRLTVL.

The genes are TRBV30 and TRBJ1-1; D may be TRBD1 (5 bases). Trimming took off 7 bases at V and 1 base at J, with 13 bases between the two ends. The germline V gene encodes CDR1 GTSNPN and CDR2 SVGIG (reference sequence). CDR3 length: 13 amino acids. The CDR3 bases are TGTGCCTTAACCGGGACCGGGAACACTGAAGCTTTCTTT. Its protein is CALTGTGNTEAFF.

This clone occurred a few times. The chain couples TRBV6-1 to TRBJ2-7, with D unresolved. The V and J ends lost 7 bases and 1 base respectively, with 14 bases between them. This CDR3 spans 14 amino acids. Germline V lookup: CDR1 MNHNS, CDR2 SASEGT. CDR3 nucleotides: TGTGCCAGCAAGCTAGGGCCTCCATCCTACGAGCAGTACGTC. This encodes CASKLGPPSYEQYV.

This clone was picked up a small number of times. The same CDR3 arises from other DNA sequences in this sample as well. J is TRBJ2-5 and V is TRBV7-2, with D possibly matching TRBD1 (6 bases). Trimming shortened V by 5 bases and J by 3 bases, and 10 bases separated the two germline ends. Per the germline V gene, CDR1 is SGHTA and CDR2 is FQGNSA. The CDR3 length is 13 residues. The CDR3 sequence: CASSLNREETQYF. CDR3 DNA: TGTGCCAGCAGCCTCAACAGGGAAGAGACCCAGTACTTC.